The following is a T cell receptor (beta chain) sequence with its context. This sample was included in a study of blood T cell repertoires in COVID-19. Study-level information: Italy, Spain and the United States were the sources of the convalescent and acute COVID-19 samples. The cDNA or gDNA used as material had been derived from T cells, B-cell-depleted T cells, or PBMCs.

The CDR3 contains 16 residues. CDR1 and CDR2 (germline): LNHNV, YYDKDF (reference sequence). V was clipped by 0 bases and J by 7 bases; unmatched bases: 9. TCRdb's table, derived via immunoSEQ multiplex PCR, lists solely in-frame clones and lacks some. The sample contains more than 140,000 clones, about 79% of which appear only once. This TCR was recovered from a woman aged 45 to 65 in a cohort sampled during active or convalescent COVID-19. The rearrangement links TRBV15 to TRBJ1-2, with 9 bases lining up with TRBD1. Sequencing was done on a sample of peripheral blood. This CDR3 reads CATSRDLPGQGLGYTF. The CDR3 DNA sequence: TGTGCCACCAGCAGAGATCTCCCGGGACAGGGTCTTGGCTACACCTTC.